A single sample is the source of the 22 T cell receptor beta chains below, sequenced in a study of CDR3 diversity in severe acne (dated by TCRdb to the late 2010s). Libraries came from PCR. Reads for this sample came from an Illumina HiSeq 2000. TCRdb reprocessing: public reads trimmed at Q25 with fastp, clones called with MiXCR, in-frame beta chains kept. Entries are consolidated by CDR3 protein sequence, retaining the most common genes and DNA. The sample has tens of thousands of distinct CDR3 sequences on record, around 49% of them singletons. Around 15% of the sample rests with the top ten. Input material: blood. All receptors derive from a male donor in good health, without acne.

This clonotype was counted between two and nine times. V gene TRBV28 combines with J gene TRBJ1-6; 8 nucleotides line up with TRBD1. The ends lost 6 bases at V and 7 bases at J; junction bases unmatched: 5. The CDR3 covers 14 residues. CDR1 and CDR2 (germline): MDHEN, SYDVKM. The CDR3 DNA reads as TGTGCCAGCAGACCGGGACAGGTCAATTCACCCCTCCACTTT. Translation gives CASRPGQVNSPLHF.

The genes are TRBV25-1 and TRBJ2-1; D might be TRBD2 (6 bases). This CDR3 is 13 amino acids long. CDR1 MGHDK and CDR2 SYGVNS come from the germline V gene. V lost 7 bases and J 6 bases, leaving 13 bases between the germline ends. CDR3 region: CASTFGGTNEQFF. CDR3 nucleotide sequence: TGTGCCAGCACTTTCGGGGGTACCAATGAGCAGTTCTTC.

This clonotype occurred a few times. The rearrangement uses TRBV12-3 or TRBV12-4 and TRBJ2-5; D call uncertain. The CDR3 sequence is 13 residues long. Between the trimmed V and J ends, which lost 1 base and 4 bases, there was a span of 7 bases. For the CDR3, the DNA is TGTGCCAGCAGTTTAGTTCGACGAGAGACCCAGTACTTC. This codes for CASSLVRRETQYF.

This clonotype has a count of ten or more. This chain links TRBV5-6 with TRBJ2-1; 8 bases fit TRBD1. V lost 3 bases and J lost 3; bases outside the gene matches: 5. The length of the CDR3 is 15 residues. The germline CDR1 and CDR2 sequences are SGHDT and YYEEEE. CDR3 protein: CASSSTGAGYNEQFF. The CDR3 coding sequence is TGTGCCAGCAGCTCGACAGGGGCTGGCTACAATGAGCAGTTCTTC.

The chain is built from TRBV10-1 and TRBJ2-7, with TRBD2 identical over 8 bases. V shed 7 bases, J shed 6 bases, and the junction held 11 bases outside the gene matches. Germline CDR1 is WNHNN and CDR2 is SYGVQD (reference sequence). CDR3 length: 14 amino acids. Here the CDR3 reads CASKRTSKGTEQYF. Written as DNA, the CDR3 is TGCGCCAGCAAAAGGACTAGCAAGGGGACCGAGCAGTACTTC.

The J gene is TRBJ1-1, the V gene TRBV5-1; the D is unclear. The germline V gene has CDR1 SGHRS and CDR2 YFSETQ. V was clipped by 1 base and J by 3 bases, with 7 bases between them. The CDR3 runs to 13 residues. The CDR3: CASSLTTDTEAFF. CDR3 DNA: TGCGCCAGCAGCTTGACCACTGACACTGAAGCTTTCTTT.

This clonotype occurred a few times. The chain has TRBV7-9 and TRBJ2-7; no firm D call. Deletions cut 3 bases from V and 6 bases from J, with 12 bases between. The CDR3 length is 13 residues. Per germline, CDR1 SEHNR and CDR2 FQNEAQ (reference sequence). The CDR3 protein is CASSLAKTGEQYF. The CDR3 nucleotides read TGTGCCAGCAGCTTGGCGAAAACGGGCGAGCAGTACTTC.

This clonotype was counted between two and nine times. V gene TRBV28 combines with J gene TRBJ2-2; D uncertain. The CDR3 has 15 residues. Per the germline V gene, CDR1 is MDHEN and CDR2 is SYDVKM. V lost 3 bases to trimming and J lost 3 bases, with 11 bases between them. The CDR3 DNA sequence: TGTGCCAGCAGTTTGTTACGGGTTGACACCGGGGAGCTGTTTTTT. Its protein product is CASSLLRVDTGELFF.

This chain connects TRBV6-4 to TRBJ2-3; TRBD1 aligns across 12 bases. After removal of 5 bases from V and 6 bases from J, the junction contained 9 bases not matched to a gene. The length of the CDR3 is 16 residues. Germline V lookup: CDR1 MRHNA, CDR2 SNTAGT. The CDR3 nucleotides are TGTGCCAGCAGTACTAAAGGGACAGGGGGCCCTGATACGCAGTATTTT. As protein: CASSTKGTGGPDTQYF.

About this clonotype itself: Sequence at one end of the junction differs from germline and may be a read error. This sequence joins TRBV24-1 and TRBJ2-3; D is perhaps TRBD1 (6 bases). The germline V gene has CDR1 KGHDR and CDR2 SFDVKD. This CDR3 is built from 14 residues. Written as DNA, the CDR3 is TGTGCCAGCAGTAGGACAGCTAGCACAGATACGCAGTATTTT. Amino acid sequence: CASSRTASTDTQYF.

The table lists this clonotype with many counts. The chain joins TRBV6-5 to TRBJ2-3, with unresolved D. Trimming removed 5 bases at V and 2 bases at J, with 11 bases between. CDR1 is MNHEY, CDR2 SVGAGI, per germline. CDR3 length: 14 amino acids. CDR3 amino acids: CASSLTSNTDTQYF. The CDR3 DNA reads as TGTGCCAGCAGTCTGACCTCGAACACAGATACGCAGTATTTT.

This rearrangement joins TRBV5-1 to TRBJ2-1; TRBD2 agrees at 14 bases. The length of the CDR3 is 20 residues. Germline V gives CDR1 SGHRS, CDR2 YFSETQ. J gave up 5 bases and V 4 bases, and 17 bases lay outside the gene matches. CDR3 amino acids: CASSPAGGLAGVIPHNEQFF. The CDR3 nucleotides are TGCGCCAGCAGCCCAGCTGGGGGACTAGCGGGGGTAATCCCACACAATGAGCAGTTCTTC.

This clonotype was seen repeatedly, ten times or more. CDR3 nucleotides: TGTGCCAGCAGCTTAGTTCTTTTATCGACAGGGGGCCGTGCTTTCTTT. This sequence encodes CASSLVLLSTGGRAFF. The V gene is TRBV11-2, the J gene TRBJ1-1, with 10 positions matching TRBD1. This CDR3 has 16 residues. Germline V gene data show CDR1 as SGHAT and CDR2 as FQNNGV. V lost 1 base and J lost 11; bases outside the gene matches: 13.

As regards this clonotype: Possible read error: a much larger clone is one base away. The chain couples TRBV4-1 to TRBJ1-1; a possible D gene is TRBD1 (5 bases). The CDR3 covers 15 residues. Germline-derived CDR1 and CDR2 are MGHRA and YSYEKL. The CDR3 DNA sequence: TGCGCCAGCAGCCGACAGTCCCAGGCGGACACTGAAACTTTCTTT. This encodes CASSRQSQADTETFF.

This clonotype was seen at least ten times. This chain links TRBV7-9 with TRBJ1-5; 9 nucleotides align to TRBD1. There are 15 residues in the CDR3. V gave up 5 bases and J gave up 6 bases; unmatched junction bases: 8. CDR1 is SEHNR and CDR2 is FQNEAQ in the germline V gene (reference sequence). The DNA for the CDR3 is TGTGCCAGCAGCCCGGGACAGGGTAAGAGTCAGCCCCAGCATTTT. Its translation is CASSPGQGKSQPQHF.

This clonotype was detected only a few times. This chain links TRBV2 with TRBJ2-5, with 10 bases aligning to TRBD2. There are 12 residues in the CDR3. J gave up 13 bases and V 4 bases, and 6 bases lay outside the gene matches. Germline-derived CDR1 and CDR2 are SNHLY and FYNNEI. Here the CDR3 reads CASSAPGLAPYF. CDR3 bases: TGTGCCAGCAGTGCACCGGGACTAGCGCCGTACTTC.

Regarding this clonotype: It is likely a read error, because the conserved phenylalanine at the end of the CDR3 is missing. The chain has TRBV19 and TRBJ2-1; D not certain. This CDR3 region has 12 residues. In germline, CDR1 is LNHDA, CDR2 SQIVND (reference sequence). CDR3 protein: CASSTSLYEQFS. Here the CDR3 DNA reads TGTGCCAGCAGTACCTCCCTCTATGAGCAGTTCTCC.

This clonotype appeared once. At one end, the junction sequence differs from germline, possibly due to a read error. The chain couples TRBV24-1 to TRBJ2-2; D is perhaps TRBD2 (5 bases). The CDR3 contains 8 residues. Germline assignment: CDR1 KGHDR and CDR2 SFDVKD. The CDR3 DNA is TGTGCCACCGGGGAGCTGCTTTTT. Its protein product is CATGELLF.

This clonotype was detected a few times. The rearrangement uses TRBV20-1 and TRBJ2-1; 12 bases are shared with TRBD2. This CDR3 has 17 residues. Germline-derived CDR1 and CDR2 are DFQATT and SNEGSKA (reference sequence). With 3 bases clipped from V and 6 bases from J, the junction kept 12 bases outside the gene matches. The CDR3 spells CSARGLAGRGRGNEQFF. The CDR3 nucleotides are TGCAGTGCTAGGGGACTAGCGGGCCGGGGGAGGGGCAATGAGCAGTTCTTC.

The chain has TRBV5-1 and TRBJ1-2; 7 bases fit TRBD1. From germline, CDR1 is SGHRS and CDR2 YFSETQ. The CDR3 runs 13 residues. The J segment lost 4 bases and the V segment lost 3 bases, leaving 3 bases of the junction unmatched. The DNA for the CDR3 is TGCGCCAGCAGCTACGAGGGGGCCTATGGCTACACCTTC. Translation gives CASSYEGAYGYTF.

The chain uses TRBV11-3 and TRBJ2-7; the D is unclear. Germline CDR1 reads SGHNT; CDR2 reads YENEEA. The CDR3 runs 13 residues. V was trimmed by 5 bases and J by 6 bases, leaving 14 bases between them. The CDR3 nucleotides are TGTGCCAGCAGCCTTACTTCCTTCGGCGAGCAGTACTTC. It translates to CASSLTSFGEQYF.

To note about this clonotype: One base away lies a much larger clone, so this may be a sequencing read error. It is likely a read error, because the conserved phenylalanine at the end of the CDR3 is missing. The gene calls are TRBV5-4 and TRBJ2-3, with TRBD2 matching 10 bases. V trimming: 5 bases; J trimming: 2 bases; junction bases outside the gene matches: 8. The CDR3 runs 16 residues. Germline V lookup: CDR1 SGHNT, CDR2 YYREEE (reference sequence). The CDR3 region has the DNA TGTGCCAGCAGATCTAGCGGGAGATCCGACACAGATACGCAGTATCTT. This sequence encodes CASRSSGRSDTDTQYL.